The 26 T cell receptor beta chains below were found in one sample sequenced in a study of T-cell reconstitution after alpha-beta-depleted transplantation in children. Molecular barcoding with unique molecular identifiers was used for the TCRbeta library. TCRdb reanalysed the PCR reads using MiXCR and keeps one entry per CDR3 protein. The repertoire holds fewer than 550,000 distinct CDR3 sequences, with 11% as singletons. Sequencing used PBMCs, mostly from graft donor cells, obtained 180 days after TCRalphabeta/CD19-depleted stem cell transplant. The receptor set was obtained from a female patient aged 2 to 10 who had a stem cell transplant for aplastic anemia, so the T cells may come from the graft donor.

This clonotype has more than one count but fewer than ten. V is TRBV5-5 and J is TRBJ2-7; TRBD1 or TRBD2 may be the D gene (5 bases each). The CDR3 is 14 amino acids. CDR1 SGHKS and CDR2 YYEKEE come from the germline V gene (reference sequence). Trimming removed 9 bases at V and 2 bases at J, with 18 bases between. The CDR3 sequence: CAMAPGWGPYEQYV. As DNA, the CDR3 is TGTGCCATGGCCCCGGGGTGGGGCCCCTACGAGCAGTACGTC.

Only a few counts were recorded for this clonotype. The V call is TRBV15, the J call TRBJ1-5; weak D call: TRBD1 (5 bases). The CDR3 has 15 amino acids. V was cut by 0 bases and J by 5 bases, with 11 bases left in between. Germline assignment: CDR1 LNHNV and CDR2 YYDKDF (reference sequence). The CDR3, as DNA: TGTGCCACCAGCAGAGATAGGGCAGGGCATCAGCCCCAGCATTTT. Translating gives CATSRDRAGHQPQHF.

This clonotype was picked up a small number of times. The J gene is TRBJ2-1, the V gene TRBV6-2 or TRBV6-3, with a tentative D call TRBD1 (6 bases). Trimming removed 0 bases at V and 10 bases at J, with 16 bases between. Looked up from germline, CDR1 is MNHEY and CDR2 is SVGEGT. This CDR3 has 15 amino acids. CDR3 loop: CASSYSNRVLVEQFF. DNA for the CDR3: TGTGCCAGCAGTTACTCAAACAGGGTGCTTGTCGAGCAGTTCTTC.

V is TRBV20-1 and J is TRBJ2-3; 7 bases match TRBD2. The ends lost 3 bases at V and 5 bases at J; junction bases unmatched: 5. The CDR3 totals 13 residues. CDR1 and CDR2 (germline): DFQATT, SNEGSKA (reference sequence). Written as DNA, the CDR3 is TGCAGTGCTAGTGTGGGGGGGAGAGATACGCAGTATTTT. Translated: CSASVGGRDTQYF.

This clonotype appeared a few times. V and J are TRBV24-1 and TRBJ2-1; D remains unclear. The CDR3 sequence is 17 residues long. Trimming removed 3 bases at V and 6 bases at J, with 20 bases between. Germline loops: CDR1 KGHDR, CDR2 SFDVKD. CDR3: CATSDPLKGRPVNEQFF. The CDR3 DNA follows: TGTGCCACCAGTGATCCTTTAAAGGGCCGTCCGGTCAATGAGCAGTTCTTC.

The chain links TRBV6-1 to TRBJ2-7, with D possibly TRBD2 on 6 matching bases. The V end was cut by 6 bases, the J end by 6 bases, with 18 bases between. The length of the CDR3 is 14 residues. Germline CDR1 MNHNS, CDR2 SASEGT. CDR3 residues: CASRQTGTWGEQYF. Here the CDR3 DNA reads TGTGCCAGCAGGCAGACCGGGACTTGGGGCGAGCAGTACTTC.

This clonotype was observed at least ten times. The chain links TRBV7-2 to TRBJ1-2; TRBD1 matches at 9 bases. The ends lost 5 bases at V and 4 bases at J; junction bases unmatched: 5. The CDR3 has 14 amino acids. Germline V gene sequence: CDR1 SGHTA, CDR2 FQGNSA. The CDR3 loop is CASSRDRGGYGYTF. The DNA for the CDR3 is TGTGCCAGCAGCAGAGACAGGGGGGGCTATGGCTACACCTTC.

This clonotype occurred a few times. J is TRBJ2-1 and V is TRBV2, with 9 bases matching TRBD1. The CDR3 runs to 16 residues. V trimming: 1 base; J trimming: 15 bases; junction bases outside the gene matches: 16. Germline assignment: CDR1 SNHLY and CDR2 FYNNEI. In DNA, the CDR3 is TGTGCCAGCAGTGAAGATGCAACAGGGGGCGAGTCCGGATTGTTCTTC. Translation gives CASSEDATGGESGLFF.

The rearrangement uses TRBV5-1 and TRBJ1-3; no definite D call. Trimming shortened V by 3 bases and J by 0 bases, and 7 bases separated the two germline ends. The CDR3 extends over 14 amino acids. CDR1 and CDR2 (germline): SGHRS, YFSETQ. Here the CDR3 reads CASSSQVSGNTIYF. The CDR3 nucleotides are TGCGCCAGCAGCTCCCAGGTCTCTGGAAACACCATATATTTT.

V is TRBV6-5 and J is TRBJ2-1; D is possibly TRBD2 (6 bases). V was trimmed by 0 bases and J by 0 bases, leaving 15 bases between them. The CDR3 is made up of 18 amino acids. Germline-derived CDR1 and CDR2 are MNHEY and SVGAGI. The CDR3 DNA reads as TGTGCCAGCAGTTACTCGAATCCTAGCGTGAGCTCCTACAATGAGCAGTTCTTC. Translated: CASSYSNPSVSSYNEQFF.

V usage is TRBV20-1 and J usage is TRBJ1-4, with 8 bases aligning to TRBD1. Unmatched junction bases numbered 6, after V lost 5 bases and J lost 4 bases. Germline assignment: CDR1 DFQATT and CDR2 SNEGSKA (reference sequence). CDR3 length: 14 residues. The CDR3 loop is CSAQGQGSNEKLFF. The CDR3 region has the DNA TGCAGTGCTCAAGGACAGGGCAGTAATGAAAAACTGTTTTTT.

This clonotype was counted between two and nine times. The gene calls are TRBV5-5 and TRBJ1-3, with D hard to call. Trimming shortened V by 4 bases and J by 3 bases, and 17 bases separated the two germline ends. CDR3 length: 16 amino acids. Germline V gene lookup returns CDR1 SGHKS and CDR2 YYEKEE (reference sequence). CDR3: CASSPNAAGFGNTIYF. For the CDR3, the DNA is TGTGCCAGCAGCCCTAATGCCGCGGGGTTTGGAAACACCATATATTTT.

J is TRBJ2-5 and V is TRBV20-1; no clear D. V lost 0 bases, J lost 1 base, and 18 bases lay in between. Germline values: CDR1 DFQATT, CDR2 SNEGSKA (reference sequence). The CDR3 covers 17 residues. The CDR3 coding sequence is TGCAGTGCTAGAGATTTCGCGTTTGGCACAGTCCAAGAGACCCAGTACTTC. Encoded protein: CSARDFAFGTVQETQYF.

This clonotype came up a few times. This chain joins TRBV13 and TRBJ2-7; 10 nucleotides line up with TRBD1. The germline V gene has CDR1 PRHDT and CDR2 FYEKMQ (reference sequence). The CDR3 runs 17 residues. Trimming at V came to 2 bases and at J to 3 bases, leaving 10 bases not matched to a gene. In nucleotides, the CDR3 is TGTGCCAGCAGCTTATTACCGGCCGGGACAGGGGTCTACGAGCAGTACTTC. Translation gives CASSLLPAGTGVYEQYF. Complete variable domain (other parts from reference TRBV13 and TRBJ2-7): AAGVIQSPRHLIKEKRETATLKCYPIPRHDTVYWYQQGPGQDPQFLISFYEKMQSDKGSIPDRFSAQQFSDYHSELNMSSLELGDSALYFCASSLLPAGTGVYEQYFGPGTRLTVT.

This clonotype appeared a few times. The CDR3 region is CASSLPGKSNYGYTF. CDR3 DNA sequence: TGTGCCAGCAGCCTACCCGGGAAATCTAACTATGGCTACACCTTC. The chain joins TRBV3-1 to TRBJ1-2; D is ambiguous. This CDR3 spans 15 amino acids. V gave up 4 bases and J gave up 0 bases, with 12 bases separating them. Germline values: CDR1 LGHDT, CDR2 YNNKEL (reference sequence).

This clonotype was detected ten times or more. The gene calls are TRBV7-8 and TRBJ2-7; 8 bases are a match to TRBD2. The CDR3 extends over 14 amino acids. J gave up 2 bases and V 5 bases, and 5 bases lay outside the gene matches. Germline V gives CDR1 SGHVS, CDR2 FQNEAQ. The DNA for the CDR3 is TGTGCCAGCAGCCTCCGGGGGGGGCCCTACGAGCAGTACTTC. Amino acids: CASSLRGGPYEQYF.

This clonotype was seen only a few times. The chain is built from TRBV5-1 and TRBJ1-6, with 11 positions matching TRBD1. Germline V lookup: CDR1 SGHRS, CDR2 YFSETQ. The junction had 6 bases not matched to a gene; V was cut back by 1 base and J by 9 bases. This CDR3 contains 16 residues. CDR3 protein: CASSLKPGQGVSPLHF. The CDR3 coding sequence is TGCGCCAGCAGCTTGAAACCGGGACAGGGGGTTTCACCCCTCCACTTT.

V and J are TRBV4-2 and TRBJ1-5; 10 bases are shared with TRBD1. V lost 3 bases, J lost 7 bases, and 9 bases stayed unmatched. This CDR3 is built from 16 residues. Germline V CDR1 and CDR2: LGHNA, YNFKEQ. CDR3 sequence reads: CASSQQDRGKRQPQHF. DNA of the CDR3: TGTGCCAGCAGCCAGCAGGACAGGGGGAAGAGACAGCCCCAGCATTTT.

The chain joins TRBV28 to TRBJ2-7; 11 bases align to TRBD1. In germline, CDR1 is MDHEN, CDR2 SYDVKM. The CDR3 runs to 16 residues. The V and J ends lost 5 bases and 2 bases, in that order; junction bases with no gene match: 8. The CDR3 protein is CASSHSGTGGAYEQYV. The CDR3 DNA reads TGTGCCAGCAGTCATTCCGGGACAGGGGGAGCCTACGAGCAGTACGTC.

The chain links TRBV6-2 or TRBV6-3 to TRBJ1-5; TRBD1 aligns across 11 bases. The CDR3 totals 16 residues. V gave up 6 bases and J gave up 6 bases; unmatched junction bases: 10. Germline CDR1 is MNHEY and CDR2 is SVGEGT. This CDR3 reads CASRPADRGHGQPQHF. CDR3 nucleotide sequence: TGTGCCAGCAGACCCGCGGACAGGGGGCATGGTCAGCCCCAGCATTTT.

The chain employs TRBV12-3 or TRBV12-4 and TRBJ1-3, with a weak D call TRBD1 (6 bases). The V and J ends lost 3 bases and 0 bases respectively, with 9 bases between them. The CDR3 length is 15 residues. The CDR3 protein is CASSFGQNSGNTIYF. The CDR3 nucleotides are TGTGCCAGCAGTTTTGGACAGAACTCTGGAAACACCATATATTTT.

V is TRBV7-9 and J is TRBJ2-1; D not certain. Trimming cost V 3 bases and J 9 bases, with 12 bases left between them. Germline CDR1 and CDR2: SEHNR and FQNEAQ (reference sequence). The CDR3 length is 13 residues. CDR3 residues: CASSFGYSGEQFF. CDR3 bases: TGTGCCAGCAGCTTTGGTTATTCCGGTGAGCAGTTCTTC.

Written as DNA, the CDR3 is TGCGCCAGCAGCCAAGCCTCAAGGGCCCCTCCTTACACCGGGGAGCTGTTTTTT. It translates to CASSQASRAPPYTGELFF. This chain connects TRBV4-1 to TRBJ2-2; D unclear. Germline V CDR1 and CDR2: MGHRA, YSYEKL. With 1 base removed from V and 3 bases from J, the gap between germline ends came to 18 bases. There are 18 residues in the CDR3.

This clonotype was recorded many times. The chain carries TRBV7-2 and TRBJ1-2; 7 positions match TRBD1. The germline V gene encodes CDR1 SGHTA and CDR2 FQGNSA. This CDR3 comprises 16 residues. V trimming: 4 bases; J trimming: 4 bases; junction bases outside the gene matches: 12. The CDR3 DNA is TGTGCCAGCAGCTGGACGTCGACAGGGATTCGCTATGGCTACACCTTC. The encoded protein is CASSWTSTGIRYGYTF.

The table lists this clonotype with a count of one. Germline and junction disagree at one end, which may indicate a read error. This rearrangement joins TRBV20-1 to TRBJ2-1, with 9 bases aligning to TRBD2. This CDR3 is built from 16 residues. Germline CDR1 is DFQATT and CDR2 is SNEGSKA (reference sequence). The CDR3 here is CCASPAGTSSYNEQFF. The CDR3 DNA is TGCTGTGCTAGTCCTGCCGGGACTAGCAGTTACAATGAGCAGTTCTTC.

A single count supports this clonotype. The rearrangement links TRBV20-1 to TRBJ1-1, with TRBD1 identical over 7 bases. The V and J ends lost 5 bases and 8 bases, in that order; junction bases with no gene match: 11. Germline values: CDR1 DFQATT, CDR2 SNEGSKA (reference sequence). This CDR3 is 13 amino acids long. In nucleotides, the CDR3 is TGCAGTGCTCAGGACAGGCTTCTCCGCGAAGCTTTCTTT. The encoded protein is CSAQDRLLREAFF.